Sequencing of this T cell receptor (beta chain) was carried out in a study of radiation and T cells in renal cell carcinoma. The germline CDR1 and CDR2 sequences are MNHNY and SVGAGI (reference sequence). CDR3 length: 14 residues. The J segment lost 8 bases and the V segment lost 5 bases, leaving 6 bases of the junction unmatched. This clone was observed once. The table came from immunoSEQ multiplex PCR; TCRdb's copy has only in-frame clones and leaves some out. The table lists just under 150,000 clones, 75% to 90% of them singletons. This sample's time point: blood 4 weeks post-SBRT, at nephrectomy. Treatment in this sample: 15 Gy SBRT to primary tumor, nephrectomy 4 weeks later. Serial blood draws occurred at baseline and 2 and 4 weeks post-SBRT.

This chain uses TRBV6-6 with TRBJ1-4, with 9 bases that match TRBD1. This clonotype was sampled from a woman aged 50 to 60 with renal cell carcinoma. The sample was blood, taken from a patient whose treatment included radiotherapy and nephrectomy. CDR3 DNA: TGTGCCAGCAGTAAACGGGACAGGGAAGAAAAACTGTTTTTT. It is translated as CASSKRDREEKLFF.